This T cell receptor (beta chain) stems from a study of shared clonotypes between healthy human individuals. Study-wide context: For every donor, three CD4 naive, three CD4 memory, two CD8 naive and one CD8 memory plates were used.

Study observations and caveats: Non-shared clonotypes had lower generation probabilities than clonotypes shared by all four sorted-subset donors. Deeper or shallower sequencing was expected to change how clonotypes are shared among donors. The low donor count limited represented genetic and exposure-history diversity.

The V gene's germline CDR1 is WNHNN and CDR2 SYGVQD (reference sequence). The CDR3 runs to 13 residues. V lost 2 bases, J lost 4 bases, and 6 bases lay in between. Naivety among CD8 cells was defined by CD45RO negativity and positive CCR7 selection, thereby excluding terminally differentiated effector memory CD45RA+ cells. The method was immunoSEQ multiplex PCR; TCRdb's version includes in-frame clones alone and lacks a portion of them. This table has roughly 600,000 clones, nearly 98% appearing once. About this clone itself: Its antigen is undetermined.

Sequenced sample: naive CD8+ T cells sorted from blood. The source is a man aged 30-40 years in good health. The rearrangement links TRBV10-1 to TRBJ2-1; either TRBD1 or TRBD2 may supply D (5 bases each). The CDR3 coding sequence is TGCGCCAGCAGTGAGGGGGGTTACAATGAGCAGTTCTTC. It yields the protein CASSEGGYNEQFF.